This T cell receptor beta chain was sequenced in a study of OX40 agonist ivuxolimab in advanced cancers. Study background: Clinicians treated patients with ivuxolimab, an agonistic anti-OX40 (CD134) antibody. Study conclusions and caveats: Circulating CD4+ and CD8+ T cells showed clonal expansion by week 6 at 0.1 to 3.0 mg/kg.

Sequenced by immunoSEQ multiplex PCR; TCRdb stores in-frame clones only, minus some. This table has under 85,000 clones, over 90% appearing once. Worth noting for this clone: What it binds is unknown.

Germline-derived CDR1 and CDR2 are GTSNPN and SVGIG (reference sequence). V gave up 3 bases and J gave up 4 bases; unmatched junction bases: 11. The CDR3 is 18 amino acids. The source was CD4+ or CD8+ T cells sorted from blood, collected in a trial of the OX40 agonist ivuxolimab. The V call is TRBV30, the J call TRBJ2-2, with TRBD2 matching over 13 bases. This TCR was sampled from an adult with an advanced solid tumor such as melanoma, head and neck, liver or kidney cancer. The CDR3 here is CAWRPTSGGVRSTGELFF. CDR3 in DNA: TGTGCCTGGAGACCTACTAGCGGGGGGGTAAGGAGCACCGGGGAGCTGTTTTTT.